This entry lists 17 T cell receptor beta chains sequenced from one sample in a study of blood T cell repertoires in COVID-19. Assay used: immunoSEQ multiplex PCR; TCRdb lists only in-frame clones, some missing. The profile shows about 130,000 clones, roughly three quarters of them singletons. The source material was PBMCs or T cells enriched from blood (not recorded which). Receptors originate from a woman in her fifties or sixties who had recovered from COVID-19.

V gene TRBV7-9 combines with J gene TRBJ2-7, with a possible D match to TRBD2 (5 bases). V was cut by 5 bases and J by 2 bases, with 10 bases left in between. Germline V gene lookup returns CDR1 SEHNR and CDR2 FQNEAQ (reference sequence). CDR3 length: 13 residues. The CDR3 region has the DNA TGTGCCAGCAGCGAGGGTAGCACCTACGAGCAGTACTTC. Translating gives CASSEGSTYEQYF.

J is TRBJ1-4 and V is TRBV11-1; 9 bases are shared with TRBD1. Germline V gene lookup returns CDR1 SGHAT and CDR2 FQDESV (reference sequence). After removal of 5 bases from V and 8 bases from J, the junction contained 3 bases not matched to a gene. The length of the CDR3 is 13 residues. As DNA, the CDR3 is TGTGCCAGCAGCGCCGGGACAGGGGAAAAACTGTTTTTT. This encodes CASSAGTGEKLFF.

The chain recombines TRBV19 with TRBJ2-1, with 10 bases aligning to TRBD1. Trimming cost V 3 bases and J 4 bases; bases outside gene matches: 9. From germline, CDR1 is LNHDA and CDR2 SQIVND (reference sequence). The CDR3 covers 17 residues. Written as DNA, the CDR3 is TGTGCCAGTAGTATGAAGGGGGGACAGGGGACTTACAATGAGCAGTTCTTC. It codes for CASSMKGGQGTYNEQFF.

The genes are TRBV28 and TRBJ2-7; D is possibly TRBD1 (6 bases). This CDR3 has 13 residues. The V gene lost 2 bases and the J gene lost 2 bases, with 7 bases spanning the gap. The germline CDR1 and CDR2 sequences are MDHEN and SYDVKM. The CDR3 region is CASSLGTTYEQYF. The CDR3 DNA reads as TGTGCCAGCAGTTTAGGGACAACCTACGAGCAGTACTTC.

The chain recombines TRBV19 with TRBJ2-1, with TRBD1 identical over 9 bases. This CDR3 spans 13 amino acids. Germline trimming cut 5 bases from V and 7 bases from J; bases unmatched to any gene: 3. The germline V gene encodes CDR1 LNHDA and CDR2 SQIVND (reference sequence). The CDR3: CASSSTGGNEQFF. The CDR3 DNA follows: TGTGCCAGTAGTTCGACAGGGGGGAATGAGCAGTTCTTC.

The J gene is TRBJ2-5, the V gene TRBV9, with a tentative D call TRBD1 (6 bases). The CDR3 runs 15 residues. V lost 3 bases and J 4 bases, leaving 16 bases between the germline ends. Germline-derived CDR1 and CDR2 are SGDLS and YYNGEE. The CDR3 DNA reads as TGTGCCAGCAGCGGAACTCAGGGGAGAGGAGAGACCCAGTACTTC. Amino acids: CASSGTQGRGETQYF.

This chain uses TRBV5-1 with TRBJ1-1, with a possible D match to TRBD1 (5 bases). V lost 4 bases and J lost 0, with 22 bases in between. CDR1 is SGHRS, CDR2 YFSETQ, per germline. This CDR3 comprises 18 residues. The CDR3 DNA is TGCGCCAGCAGCCCGACGTGGACAAAGTTGACCATGAACACTGAAGCTTTCTTT. Translated, it gives CASSPTWTKLTMNTEAFF.

This clone appeared a few times. The chain has TRBV6-5 and TRBJ1-1; TRBD1 matches at 7 bases. V shed 5 bases, J shed 1 base, and the junction held 4 bases outside the gene matches. Looked up from germline, CDR1 is MNHEY and CDR2 is SVGAGI. This CDR3 region has 14 residues. The CDR3 DNA sequence: TGTGCCAGCAGTAGGGGGCTCTGGAACACTGAAGCTTTCTTT. Amino acids: CASSRGLWNTEAFF.

As regards this clone: Other nucleotide sequences in the sample specify the same CDR3. The chain joins TRBV29-1 to TRBJ1-1; unclear D gene. This CDR3 contains 10 residues. Germline CDR1 SQVTM, CDR2 ANQGSEA. Deletions cut 7 bases from V and 1 base from J, with 4 bases between. CDR3 sequence: CSAQNTEAFF. DNA for the CDR3: TGCAGCGCCCAGAACACTGAAGCTTTCTTT.

V usage is TRBV5-1 and J usage is TRBJ1-3; D ambiguous. Germline V gene sequence: CDR1 SGHRS, CDR2 YFSETQ. The CDR3 totals 15 residues. V was clipped by 0 bases and J by 2 bases, with 9 bases between them. The DNA of the CDR3 is TGCGCCAGCAGCTTGGATGGCATAACTGGAAACACCATATATTTT. It yields the protein CASSLDGITGNTIYF.

The V call is TRBV5-1, the J call TRBJ2-2; tentative D call: TRBD1 (6 bases). CDR1 and CDR2 (germline): SGHRS, YFSETQ. The CDR3 is made up of 14 amino acids. V was trimmed by 7 bases and J by 4 bases, leaving 14 bases between them. The CDR3 nucleotides read TGCGCCAGCGCTGGGACATTTTCCACCGGGGAGCTGTTTTTT. It is translated as CASAGTFSTGELFF.

This clone appeared a few times. This chain links TRBV10-3 with TRBJ2-1; TRBD2 aligns across 8 bases. Germline V gene data show CDR1 as ENHRY and CDR2 as SYGVKD. The length of the CDR3 is 17 residues. V lost 4 bases, J lost 9 bases, and 17 bases stayed unmatched. In DNA form, the CDR3 reads TGTGCCATCAGTGGACCTCCTCGGGGGGGACTCTCAATTGAGCAGTTCTTC. Its translation: CAISGPPRGGLSIEQFF.

This chain connects TRBV5-6 to TRBJ1-5, with unresolved D. The CDR3 totals 14 residues. V was shortened by 1 base and J by 0 bases, with 5 bases between the two germline ends. Germline assignment: CDR1 SGHDT and CDR2 YYEEEE. In nucleotides, the CDR3 is TGTGCCAGCAGCTTGTACAATAGCAATCAGCCCCAGCATTTT. Translation gives CASSLYNSNQPQHF.

The gene calls are TRBV19 and TRBJ2-2; D possibly corresponds to TRBD1 (6 bases). The CDR3 sequence is 15 residues long. Germline lookup yields CDR1 LNHDA and CDR2 SQIVND (reference sequence). Trimming pared 5 bases from V and 2 bases from J, leaving 12 bases between. The CDR3 loop is CASSWDTINTGELFF. CDR3 bases: TGTGCCAGTAGTTGGGACACCATCAACACCGGGGAGCTGTTTTTT.

The rearrangement uses TRBV3-1 (or the pseudogene TRBV3-2) and TRBJ1-3, with D unresolved. Germline CDR1 and CDR2: LGHDT and YNNKEL (reference sequence). There are 16 residues in the CDR3. The germline V and J ends were trimmed by 1 base and 6 bases, with 16 bases remaining between them. Here the CDR3 reads CASSQGGGHGENTIYF. In DNA form, the CDR3 reads TGTGCCAGCAGCCAAGGAGGAGGGCACGGTGAAAACACCATATATTTT.

The chain employs TRBV5-8 and TRBJ1-4; D is unclear. Germline V gene lookup returns CDR1 SGHTS and CDR2 YDEGEE. CDR3 length: 17 residues. Trimming removed 4 bases from V and 0 bases from J, with 16 bases in between. CDR3 in amino acids: CASSLFERPATNEKLFF. CDR3 nucleotides: TGTGCCAGCAGCCTCTTTGAGCGGCCCGCAACTAATGAAAAACTGTTTTTT.

This chain connects TRBV6-6 to TRBJ1-5; D remains unclear. Germline-derived CDR1 and CDR2 are MNHNY and SVGAGI (reference sequence). V lost 2 bases and J 3 bases, leaving 11 bases between the germline ends. The CDR3 contains 15 residues. The CDR3 loop is CASSYTEHLNQPQHF. The CDR3 bases are TGTGCCAGCAGTTACACAGAACACCTCAATCAGCCCCAGCATTTT.